This T cell receptor (beta chain) was recorded in a study of cytomegalovirus exposure and HLA in healthy donors. The data were produced by immunoSEQ multiplex PCR, yet TCRdb's version contains in-frame clones alone and is incomplete. The sample shows roughly 77,000 clones, 90% to 95% of them seen only once. The TCR sequence derives from a young woman in good health and CMV-seronegative. The source material was PBMCs.

CDR3 protein: CASSSGQGRNTEAFF. The CDR3, as DNA: TGTGCCAGCAGCTCGGGACAGGGGAGGAACACTGAAGCTTTCTTT. J is TRBJ1-1 and V is TRBV7-2, with 10 nucleotides matching TRBD1. CDR1 and CDR2 (germline): SGHTA, FQGNSA. The CDR3 sequence is 15 residues long. Germline trimming cut 4 bases from V and 1 base from J; bases unmatched to any gene: 3.